Listed below are T cell receptor beta chains from one sample, sequenced in a study of T cell changes during pregnancy in multiple sclerosis. TCRdb's copy holds only in-frame clones and misses some; the assay was immunoSEQ multiplex PCR. The table includes around 60,000 clones, roughly 87% detected once. The source was peripheral blood, collected in the first trimester of pregnancy. The receptors here all came from a female donor with multiple sclerosis, enrolled in a pregnancy study. CDR3s leave out the opening cysteine and the closing phenylalanine or tryptophan. D genes are given only for firm matches.

d_call: -
v_call: TRBV7-9
j_call: TRBJ2-7
cdr3_aa: ASSRGTVSSYEQY

d_call: TRBD1
v_call: TRBV25-1
j_call: TRBJ1-3
cdr3_aa: ASSTQGVGGNTIY

d_call: -
v_call: TRBV6-6
j_call: TRBJ2-1
cdr3_aa: ASSYLGQSTANEQF

d_call: TRBD2
v_call: TRBV7-2
j_call: TRBJ2-1
cdr3_aa: ASSLAGGEQF

d_call: -
v_call: TRBV5-1
j_call: TRBJ1-3
cdr3_aa: ASSLVYRAQRNTIY

d_call: -
v_call: TRBV13
j_call: TRBJ2-3
cdr3_aa: ASSFEFNSLTDTQY

d_call: -
v_call: TRBV6-4
j_call: TRBJ2-5
cdr3_aa: ASSAGGRIETQY

d_call: -
v_call: TRBV7-6
j_call: TRBJ1-5
cdr3_aa: ASSLGAREVQPQH

d_call: -
v_call: TRBV30
j_call: TRBJ2-2
cdr3_aa: AWSPGDRDTGELF

d_call: TRBD2
v_call: TRBV9
j_call: TRBJ2-7
cdr3_aa: ASSPRTSGTEQY

d_call: -
v_call: TRBV5-1
j_call: TRBJ2-5
cdr3_aa: ASSLERGVVETQY

d_call: -
v_call: TRBV11-3
j_call: TRBJ2-2
cdr3_aa: ASSPSQGISGELF

d_call: -
v_call: TRBV5-5
j_call: TRBJ2-5
cdr3_aa: ASSSWRGSIQETQY

d_call: TRBD2
v_call: TRBV19
j_call: TRBJ2-1
cdr3_aa: ASSILSSGTYNEQF

d_call: TRBD1
v_call: TRBV4-3
j_call: TRBJ2-7
cdr3_aa: ASSQDPGDSSYEQY

d_call: TRBD1
v_call: TRBV27
j_call: TRBJ1-4
cdr3_aa: ASRHKAGGREKLF

d_call: -
v_call: TRBV9
j_call: TRBJ2-5
cdr3_aa: ASSVRGLAGLQETQY

d_call: TRBD1
v_call: TRBV5-1
j_call: TRBJ2-2
cdr3_aa: ASSRTGDNTGELF

d_call: TRBD1
v_call: TRBV27
j_call: TRBJ1-1
cdr3_aa: ASSRQGATEAF

d_call: -
v_call: TRBV19
j_call: TRBJ1-3
cdr3_aa: ASRRGYTGNTIY

d_call: -
v_call: TRBV27
j_call: TRBJ1-2
cdr3_aa: ASTPVPGFNYGYT

d_call: -
v_call: TRBV11-3
j_call: TRBJ1-1
cdr3_aa: ASSFLPGTEAF

d_call: -
v_call: TRBV25-1
j_call: TRBJ1-4
cdr3_aa: ASSESGVSFNEKLF

d_call: -
v_call: TRBV18
j_call: TRBJ1-2
cdr3_aa: ASSPEVAPTNYGYT

d_call: TRBD1
v_call: TRBV7-6
j_call: TRBJ1-1
cdr3_aa: ASSSRYRGGTEAF

d_call: TRBD2
v_call: TRBV14
j_call: TRBJ2-3
cdr3_aa: ASSQVGGERTDTQY

d_call: -
v_call: TRBV6-5
j_call: TRBJ1-1
cdr3_aa: ASSTPGTEAF

d_call: TRBD2
v_call: TRBV30
j_call: TRBJ2-1
cdr3_aa: AWSEGTSIYNEQF

d_call: -
v_call: TRBV10-2
j_call: TRBJ2-3
cdr3_aa: ASSESAGAGDMDTQY

d_call: -
v_call: TRBV19
j_call: TRBJ2-2
cdr3_aa: AGQINTGELF

d_call: -
v_call: TRBV5-6
j_call: TRBJ1-2
cdr3_aa: ASSLYDGEAYGYT

d_call: -
v_call: TRBV21-1
j_call: TRBJ2-5
cdr3_aa: ASSRWTVQETQY

d_call: TRBD1
v_call: TRBV7-9
j_call: TRBJ2-7
cdr3_aa: ASSGGQGVFYEQY

d_call: -
v_call: TRBV9
j_call: TRBJ2-1
cdr3_aa: ASSDRDSPSYEQF

d_call: -
v_call: TRBV9
j_call: TRBJ1-2
cdr3_aa: ASSPFGGGVSYGYT

d_call: -
v_call: TRBV7-7
j_call: TRBJ2-7
cdr3_aa: ASSLVDTAYEQY

d_call: -
v_call: TRBV30
j_call: TRBJ1-5
cdr3_aa: AWSMAGGNQPQH

d_call: TRBD2
v_call: TRBV5-8
j_call: TRBJ2-1
cdr3_aa: ASSLGLTSGSSYNEQF

d_call: TRBD2
v_call: TRBV5-4
j_call: TRBJ2-7
cdr3_aa: ASSPGTSGTYEQY

d_call: TRBD2
v_call: TRBV6-4
j_call: TRBJ2-3
cdr3_aa: ASSDSLAAGTDTQY

d_call: TRBD1
v_call: TRBV19
j_call: TRBJ1-2
cdr3_aa: ASVGQNNYGYT

d_call: -
v_call: TRBV6-1
j_call: TRBJ1-5
cdr3_aa: ASSEREGSYSNQPQH

d_call: -
v_call: TRBV5-6
j_call: TRBJ2-2
cdr3_aa: ASTYGGNTGELF

d_call: -
v_call: TRBV19
j_call: TRBJ1-1
cdr3_aa: ASSSGRGTEAF

d_call: -
v_call: TRBV18
j_call: TRBJ2-7
cdr3_aa: ASSPRAQGREQY

d_call: -
v_call: TRBV7-2
j_call: TRBJ1-2
cdr3_aa: ASRPPPGSGYT